Listed below are T cell receptor beta chains from one sample, sequenced in a study of Graves' ophthalmopathy and Graves' hyperthyroidism. MiXCR, run by TCRdb on the multiplex PCR reads, gives a single entry per CDR3 protein. The table shows about 660,000 distinct CDR3 sequences, with approximately 39% occurring only once. Sequencing was carried out using peripheral blood. These receptor sequences come from an adult man with Graves' ophthalmopathy. CDR3s include the opening cysteine and the closing phenylalanine or tryptophan. A D gene is named only where the DNA matches it firmly. Where a row states a size, it is once, few, many or the class of an expanded clone; other rows omit it.

TRBV25-1,NA,few,TRBJ2-7,TGTGCCAGCTCACCAACTAACGGGTACGAGCAGTACTTC,CASSPTNGYEQYF
TRBV10-3,TRBD1,NA,TRBJ2-5,TGTGCCATCAGTGAGCCTGGACAGGGGACCCAGTACTTC,CAISEPGQGTQYF
TRBV2,NA,few,TRBJ2-3,TGTGCCACAATCCAGGGAAAAGATACGCAGTATTTT,CATIQGKDTQYF
TRBV19,NA,NA,TRBJ1-5,TGTGCCAGTAGTTCCCCTCCGGGCCGTCGGGGCTTGTACAATCAGCCCCAGCATTTT,CASSSPPGRRGLYNQPQHF
TRBV20-1,NA,NA,TRBJ2-7,TGCAGTGCTAGAACGGTCTTCTCCCCTGGTGAACAGTACTTC,CSARTVFSPGEQYF
TRBV12-3/TRBV12-4,NA,NA,TRBJ1-1,TGTGCCAGTCAAAGGGACCCTGGGCAAATGAACACTGAAGCTTTCTTT,CASQRDPGQMNTEAFF
TRBV10-3,NA,NA,TRBJ1-1,TGTGCCATCGGACAGTTATACACTGAAGCTTTCTTT,CAIGQLYTEAFF
TRBV10-3,NA,many,TRBJ1-1,TGTGCCATCAGTGAGTCGGCGGGGAGAAACACTGAAGCTTTCTTT,CAISESAGRNTEAFF
TRBV29-1,TRBD1,NA,TRBJ1-4,TGCAGCGTCCAGGGGGCCGGGACAGGGGTGCATGGTGAAAAACTGTTTTTT,CSVQGAGTGVHGEKLFF
TRBV19,NA,many,TRBJ1-1,TGTGCCAGTACCTCGCCTGGAATGGCTTTCTTT,CASTSPGMAFF
TRBV6-5,NA,few,TRBJ1-2,TGTGCCAGCAGCCCTGAGGGCCGAAGCTACTATGGCTACACCTTC,CASSPEGRSYYGYTF
TRBV4-3,TRBD1,many,TRBJ1-1,TGCGCCAGCAGCCAAGCGGGGACAGGGGCCTCAAACACTGAAGCTTTCTTT,CASSQAGTGASNTEAFF
TRBV15,NA,many,TRBJ1-1,TGTGCCACCAGCAGATGGCCTAGGGGCCGAGACAGGGAAGCTTTCTTT,CATSRWPRGRDREAFF
TRBV7-9,NA,once,TRBJ2-7,TGTGCCAGCAGCGCGGACAGCTCTTCCTACGAGCAGTACTTC,CASSADSSSYEQYF
TRBV2,TRBD1,NA,TRBJ2-7,TGTGCCAGCAGTGCGACAGGGCCCGGCGAGCAGTACTTC,CASSATGPGEQYF
TRBV10-3,NA,NA,TRBJ2-2,TGTGCCATCAGGGGGACCGATACCGGGGAGCTGTTTTTT,CAIRGTDTGELFF
TRBV10-3,NA,many,TRBJ2-2,TGTGCCATCAGTGGATCCAGAAGGGACGGGGAGCTGTTTTTT,CAISGSRRDGELFF
TRBV29-1,TRBD2,once,TRBJ2-7,TGCAGCGTTGGAAGGGAGGCTAGCGGGAGCAGAGTCTCCTACGAGCAGTACTTC,CSVGREASGSRVSYEQYF
TRBV5-5,NA,many,TRBJ2-7,TGTGCCAGCAGCTTCCCGGCCAACTCCAACTACGAGCAGTACTTC,CASSFPANSNYEQYF
TRBV3-1,NA,few,TRBJ2-7,TGTGCCAGCAGCCAAGACGAGAGGCAGTACTTC,CASSQDERQYF
TRBV2,TRBD2,many,TRBJ2-7,TGTGCCAGCAGCGGGGGGAGCGGGAGAGCGTACGAGCAGTACTTC,CASSGGSGRAYEQYF
TRBV6-5,NA,NA,TRBJ2-2,TGTGCCAGCACTCCCGGGTGGGGTTTTAACACCGGGGAGCTGTTTTTT,CASTPGWGFNTGELFF
TRBV3-1,TRBD2,few,TRBJ2-7,TGTGCCAGCAGCAACCTAATGGGCGGGAGTTCCCACGAGCAGTACTTC,CASSNLMGGSSHEQYF
TRBV25-1,NA,many,TRBJ1-6,TGTGCCAGCAGTGTAACGTATAATTCACCCCTCCACTTT,CASSVTYNSPLHF
TRBV6-6,NA,many,TRBJ1-1,TGTGCCAGCAGCAGGGACCTTTACACTGAAGCTTTCTTT,CASSRDLYTEAFF
TRBV10-3,NA,few,TRBJ2-2,TGTGCCAGCAGTTACTCAGCACGGACCGGGGAGCTGTTTTTT,CASSYSARTGELFF
TRBV7-2,NA,NA,TRBJ1-5,TGTGCCAGCAGCCCAGCTGGTTATAGCAATCAGCCCCAGCATTTT,CASSPAGYSNQPQHF
TRBV2,TRBD1,few,TRBJ1-4,TGTGCCAGCTCACCCAGCTCGACAGGGGCAGTTGAAAAACTGTTTTTT,CASSPSSTGAVEKLFF
TRBV29-1,TRBD1,NA,TRBJ1-2,TGCAGTGGTCAGGGGGGAACCTATGGCTACACCTTC,CSGQGGTYGYTF
TRBV25-1,TRBD1,NA,TRBJ2-5,TGCGCCAGCAGTGACTTGCGACAGGGGGACCAAGAGACCCGGTACTTC,CASSDLRQGDQETRYF
TRBV12-5,NA,few,TRBJ1-1,TGTGCTAGTGGTTCATACACTGAAGCTTTCTTT,CASGSYTEAFF
TRBV14,NA,few,TRBJ1-2,TGTGCCAGCAGCTTCACGGGCGCGGCGGGATATGGCTACACCTTC,CASSFTGAAGYGYTF
TRBV29-1,TRBD2,NA,TRBJ2-3,TGCAGCGTTGAACAGGGGCTAGCGGGAGGTAGTGCTACGCAGTATTTT,CSVEQGLAGGSATQYF
TRBV20-1,NA,many,TRBJ1-5,TGCAGTGCAAAAAACGGGGGTCAGCCCCAGCATTTT,CSAKNGGQPQHF
TRBV25-1,TRBD1,NA,TRBJ1-3,TGTGCCAGCAGTGAATGGGCGACAGGGGGCTCTGGAAACACCATATATTTT,CASSEWATGGSGNTIYF
TRBV7-2,NA,few,TRBJ1-2,TGTGCCAGCAGTTTATACGGGCAAAATCAGGGCTACACCTTC,CASSLYGQNQGYTF
TRBV5-6,NA,few,TRBJ2-7,TGTGCTAGCAGCTTGGCCGGCGGCGCGGCCGAGCAGTACTTC,CASSLAGGAAEQYF
TRBV12-3/TRBV12-4,NA,NA,TRBJ1-1,TGTGCCAGCAGTTTAAGGGCAGGCGGGATAGCTTTCTTT,CASSLRAGGIAFF
TRBV11-2,TRBD1,NA,TRBJ1-1,TGTGCCAGCAGCCCCTCCGACAGGGGTCTAGCTTTCTTT,CASSPSDRGLAFF
TRBV7-9,NA,NA,TRBJ1-1,TGTGCCAGCAGCTTAGGGACAGCCGACACTGAAGCTTTCTTT,CASSLGTADTEAFF
TRBV3-1,NA,few,TRBJ2-5,TGTGCCAGACACCGGGACACGCAAGAGACCCAGTACTTC,CARHRDTQETQYF
TRBV10-3,NA,many,TRBJ2-7,TGTGCCAGCAGAAAATCCGGACCGTTGTACGAGCAGTACTTC,CASRKSGPLYEQYF
TRBV2,TRBD1,NA,TRBJ2-1,TGTGCCAGCAGTGAGGACAGGGGGAAGTACAATGAGCAGTTCTTC,CASSEDRGKYNEQFF
TRBV7-2,NA,NA,TRBJ1-2,TGTGCCAGCAGCTTAGCCGCGTTCCAGGGCTACACCTTC,CASSLAAFQGYTF
TRBV25-1,TRBD1,NA,TRBJ2-7,TGTGCCAGCAGGATACAGGGGGTTGCCTCCTACGAGCAGTACTTC,CASRIQGVASYEQYF
TRBV11-2,TRBD1,few,TRBJ2-7,TGTGCCAGCAGCTTAGCCCCCCGGACAGGGGGCGGTGAGCAGTACTTC,CASSLAPRTGGGEQYF
TRBV11-2,TRBD2,many,TRBJ2-7,TGTGCCAGCAGCCCATCCGGACTAGCGGGCTACGAGCAGTACTTC,CASSPSGLAGYEQYF
TRBV2,TRBD2,many,TRBJ2-7,TGTGCCAGCACGGTGGTAGCGGGAGACTCCTACGAGCAGTACTTC,CASTVVAGDSYEQYF
TRBV29-1,NA,NA,TRBJ1-2,TGCAGCGTTAGCGGGATGCTTGGCTACACCTTC,CSVSGMLGYTF
TRBV5-1,NA,few,TRBJ1-1,TGCGCCAGCAGCGTTGTGAGTGTGAACACTGAAGCTTTCTTT,CASSVVSVNTEAFF
TRBV4-2,TRBD1,few,TRBJ2-7,TGTGCCAGCAGCCAACGGACAGGCCCCCTCGAGCAGTACTTC,CASSQRTGPLEQYF
TRBV14,NA,NA,TRBJ1-2,TGTGCCAGCAGCCAAGTGGGGGGCTTTAGCTATGGCTACACCTTC,CASSQVGGFSYGYTF
TRBV20-1,NA,many,TRBJ1-1,TGCAGTGCTAGACACCAGTCGAACACTGAAGCTTTCTTT,CSARHQSNTEAFF
TRBV6-1,NA,NA,TRBJ1-5,TGTGCCAGCAGTAAGTCAGGGGGCAATCAGCCCCAGCATTTT,CASSKSGGNQPQHF
TRBV7-9,NA,NA,TRBJ1-2,TGTGCCAGCAGCTTAATAGAGGGCTATGGCTACACCTTC,CASSLIEGYGYTF